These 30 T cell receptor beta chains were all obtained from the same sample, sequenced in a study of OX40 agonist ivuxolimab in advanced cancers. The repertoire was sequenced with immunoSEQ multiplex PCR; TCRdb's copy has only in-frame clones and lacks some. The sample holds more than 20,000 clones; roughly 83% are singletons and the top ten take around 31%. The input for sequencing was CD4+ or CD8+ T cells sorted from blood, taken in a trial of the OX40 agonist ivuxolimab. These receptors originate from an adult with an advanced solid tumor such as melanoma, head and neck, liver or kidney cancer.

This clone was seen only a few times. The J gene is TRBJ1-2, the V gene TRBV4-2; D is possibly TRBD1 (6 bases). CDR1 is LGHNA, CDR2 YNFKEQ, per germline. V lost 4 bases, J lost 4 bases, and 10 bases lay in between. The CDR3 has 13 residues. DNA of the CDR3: TGTGCCAGCAGCCCTGGGGGCGTCTATGGCTACACCTTC. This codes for CASSPGGVYGYTF.

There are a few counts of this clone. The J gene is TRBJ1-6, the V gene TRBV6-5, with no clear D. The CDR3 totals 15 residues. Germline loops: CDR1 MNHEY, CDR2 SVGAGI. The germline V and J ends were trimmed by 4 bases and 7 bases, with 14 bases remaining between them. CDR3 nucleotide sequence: TGTGCCAGCAGTTCCGGACCGTGGAAGAATTCACCCCTCCACTTT. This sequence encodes CASSSGPWKNSPLHF.

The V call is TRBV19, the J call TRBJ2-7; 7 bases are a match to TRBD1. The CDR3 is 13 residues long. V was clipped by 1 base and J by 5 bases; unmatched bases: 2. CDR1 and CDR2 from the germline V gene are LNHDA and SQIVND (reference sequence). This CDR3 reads CASSIAGTDEQYF. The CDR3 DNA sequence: TGTGCCAGTAGTATAGCCGGGACAGACGAGCAGTACTTC.

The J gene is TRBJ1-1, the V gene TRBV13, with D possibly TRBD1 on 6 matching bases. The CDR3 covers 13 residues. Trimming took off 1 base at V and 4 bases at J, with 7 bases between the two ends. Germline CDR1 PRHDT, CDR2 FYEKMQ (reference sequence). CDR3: CASSLVQGTEAFF. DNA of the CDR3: TGTGCCAGCAGCTTAGTACAGGGCACTGAAGCTTTCTTT.

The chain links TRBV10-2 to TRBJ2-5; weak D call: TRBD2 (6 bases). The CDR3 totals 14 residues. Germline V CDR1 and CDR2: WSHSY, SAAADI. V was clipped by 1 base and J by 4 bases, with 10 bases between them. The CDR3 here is CASSELRRGETQYF. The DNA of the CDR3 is TGCGCCAGCAGTGAGTTGAGGAGGGGAGAGACCCAGTACTTC.

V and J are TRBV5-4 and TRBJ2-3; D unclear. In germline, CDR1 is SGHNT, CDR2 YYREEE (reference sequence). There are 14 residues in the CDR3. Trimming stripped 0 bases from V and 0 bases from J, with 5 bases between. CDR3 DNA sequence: TGTGCCAGCAGCTTGGTCGGGAGCACAGATACGCAGTATTTT. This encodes CASSLVGSTDTQYF. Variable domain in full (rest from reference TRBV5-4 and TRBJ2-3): ETGVTQSPTHLIKTRGQQVTLRCSSQSGHNTVSWYQQALGQGPQFIFQYYREEENGRGNFPPRFSGLQFPNYSSELNVNALELDDSALYLCASSLVGSTDTQYFGPGTRLTVL.

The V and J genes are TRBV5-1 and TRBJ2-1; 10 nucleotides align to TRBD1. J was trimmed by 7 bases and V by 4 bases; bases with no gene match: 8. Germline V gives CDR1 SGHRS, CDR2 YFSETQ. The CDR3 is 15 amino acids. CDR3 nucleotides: TGCGCCAGCAGCCCGACAGGGGGCGCTGGGAATGAGCAGTTCTTC. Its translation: CASSPTGGAGNEQFF.

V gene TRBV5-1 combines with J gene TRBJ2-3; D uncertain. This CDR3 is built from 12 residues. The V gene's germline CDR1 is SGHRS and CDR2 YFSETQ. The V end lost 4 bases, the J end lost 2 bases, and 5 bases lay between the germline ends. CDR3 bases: TGCGCCAGCAGCAGAACCACAGATACGCAGTATTTT. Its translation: CASSRTTDTQYF. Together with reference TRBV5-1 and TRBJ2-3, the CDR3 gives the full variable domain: KAGVTQTPRYLIKTRGQQVTLSCSPISGHRSVSWYQQTPGQGLQFLFEYFSETQRNKGNFPGRFSGRQFSNSRSEMNVSTLELGDSALYLCASSRTTDTQYFGPGTRLTVL.

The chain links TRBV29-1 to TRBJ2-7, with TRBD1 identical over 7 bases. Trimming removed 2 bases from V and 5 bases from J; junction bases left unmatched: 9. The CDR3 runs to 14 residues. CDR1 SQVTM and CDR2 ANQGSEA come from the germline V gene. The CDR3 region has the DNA TGCAGCGTTGAAAAGGTAGGGGGCATCAACGAGCAGTACTTC. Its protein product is CSVEKVGGINEQYF.

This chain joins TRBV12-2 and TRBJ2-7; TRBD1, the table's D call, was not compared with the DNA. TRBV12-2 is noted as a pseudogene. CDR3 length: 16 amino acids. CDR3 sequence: CASRLAKSRCFWEQYF. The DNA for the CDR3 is TGTGCAAGTCGCTTAGCGAAGTCCAGGTGCTTTTGGGAGCAGTACTTC.

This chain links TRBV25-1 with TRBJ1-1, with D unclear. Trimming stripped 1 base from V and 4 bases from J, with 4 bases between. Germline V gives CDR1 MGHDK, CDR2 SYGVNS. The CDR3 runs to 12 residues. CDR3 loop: CASSEWGTEAFF. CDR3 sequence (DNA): TGTGCCAGCAGTGAATGGGGCACTGAAGCTTTCTTT. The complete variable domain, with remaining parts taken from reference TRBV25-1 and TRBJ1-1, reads EADIYQTPRYLVIGTGKKITLECSQTMGHDKMYWYQQDPGMELHLIHYSYGVNSTEKGDLSSESTVSRIRTEHFPLTLESARPSHTSQYLCASSEWGTEAFFGQGTRLTVV.

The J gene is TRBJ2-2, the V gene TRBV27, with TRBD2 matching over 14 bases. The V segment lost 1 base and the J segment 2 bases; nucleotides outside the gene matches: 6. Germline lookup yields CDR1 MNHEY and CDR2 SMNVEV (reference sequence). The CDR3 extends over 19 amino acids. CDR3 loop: CASSLYGGLAGGNTGELFF. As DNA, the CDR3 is TGTGCCAGCAGTTTATATGGCGGACTAGCGGGAGGTAACACCGGGGAGCTGTTTTTT.

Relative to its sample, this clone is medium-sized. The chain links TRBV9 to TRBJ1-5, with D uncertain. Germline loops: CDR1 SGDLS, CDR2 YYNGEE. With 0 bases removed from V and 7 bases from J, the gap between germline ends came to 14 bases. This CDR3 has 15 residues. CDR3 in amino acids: CASSVGAREEQPQHF. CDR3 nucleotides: TGTGCCAGCAGCGTAGGAGCGCGGGAAGAGCAGCCCCAGCATTTT. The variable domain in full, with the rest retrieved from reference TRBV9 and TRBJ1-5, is DSGVTQTPKHLITATGQRVTLRCSPRSGDLSVYWYQQSLDQGLQFLIQYYNGEERAKGNILERFSAQQFPDLHSELNLSSLELGDSALYFCASSVGAREEQPQHFGDGTRLSIL.

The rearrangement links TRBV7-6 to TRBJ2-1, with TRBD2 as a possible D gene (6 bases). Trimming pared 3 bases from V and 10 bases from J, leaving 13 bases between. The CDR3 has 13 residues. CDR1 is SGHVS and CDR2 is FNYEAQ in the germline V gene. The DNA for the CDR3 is TGTGCCAGCAGCTTCCCGGGACTCCCGGAGCAGTTCTTC. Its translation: CASSFPGLPEQFF.

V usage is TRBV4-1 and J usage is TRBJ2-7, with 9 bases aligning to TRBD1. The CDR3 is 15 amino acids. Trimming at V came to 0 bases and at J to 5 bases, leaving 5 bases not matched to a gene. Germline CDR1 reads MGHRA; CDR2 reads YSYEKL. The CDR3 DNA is TGCGCCAGCAGCCAAGATTCAGGGACAGGGAACGAGCAGTACTTC. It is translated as CASSQDSGTGNEQYF.

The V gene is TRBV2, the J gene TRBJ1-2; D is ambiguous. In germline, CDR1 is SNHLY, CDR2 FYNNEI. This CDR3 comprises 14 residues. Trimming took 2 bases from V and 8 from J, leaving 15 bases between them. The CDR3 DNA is TGTGCCAGCAGTGAATATGGGGTACGCGGAGGCTACACCTTC. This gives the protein CASSEYGVRGGYTF.

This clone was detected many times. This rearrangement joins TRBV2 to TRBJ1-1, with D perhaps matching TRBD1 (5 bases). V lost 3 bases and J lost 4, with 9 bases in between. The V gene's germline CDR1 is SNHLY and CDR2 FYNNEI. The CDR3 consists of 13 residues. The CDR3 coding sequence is TGTGCCAGCAGTGAGGGGGGTAGCACTGAAGCTTTCTTT. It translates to CASSEGGSTEAFF.

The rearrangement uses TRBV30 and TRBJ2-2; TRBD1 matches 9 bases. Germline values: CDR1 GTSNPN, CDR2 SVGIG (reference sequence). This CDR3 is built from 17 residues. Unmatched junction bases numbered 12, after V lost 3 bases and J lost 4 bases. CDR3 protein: CAWSADRGAWGTGELFF. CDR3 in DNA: TGTGCCTGGAGCGCGGACAGGGGCGCCTGGGGCACCGGGGAGCTGTTTTTT.

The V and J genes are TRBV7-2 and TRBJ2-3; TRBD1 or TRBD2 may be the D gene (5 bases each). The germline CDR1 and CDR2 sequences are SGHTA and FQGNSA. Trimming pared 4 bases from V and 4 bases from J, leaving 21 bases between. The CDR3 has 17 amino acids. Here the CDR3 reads CASSSRGPGPLSDTQYF. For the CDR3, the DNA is TGTGCCAGCAGCTCAAGGGGCCCGGGACCATTATCAGATACGCAGTATTTT.

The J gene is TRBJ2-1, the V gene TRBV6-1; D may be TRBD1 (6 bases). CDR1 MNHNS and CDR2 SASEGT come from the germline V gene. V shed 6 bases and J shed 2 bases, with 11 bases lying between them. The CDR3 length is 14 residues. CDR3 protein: CASSLDRAYNEQFF. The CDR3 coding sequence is TGTGCCAGCAGCCTGGACAGAGCCTACAATGAGCAGTTCTTC.

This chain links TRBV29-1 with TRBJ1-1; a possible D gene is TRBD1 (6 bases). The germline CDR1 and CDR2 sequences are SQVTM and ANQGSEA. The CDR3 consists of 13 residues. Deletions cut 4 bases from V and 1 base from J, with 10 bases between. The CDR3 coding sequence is TGCAGCGTTGGTGGGGGCGAGAACACTGAAGCTTTCTTT. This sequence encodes CSVGGGENTEAFF.

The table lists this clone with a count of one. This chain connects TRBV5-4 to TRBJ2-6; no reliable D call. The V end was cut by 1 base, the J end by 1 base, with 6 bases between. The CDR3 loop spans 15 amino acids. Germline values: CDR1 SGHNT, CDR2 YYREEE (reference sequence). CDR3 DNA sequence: TGTGCCAGCAGCTTGCTGCTGTCTGGGGCCAACGTCCTGACTTTC. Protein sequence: CASSLLLSGANVLTF.

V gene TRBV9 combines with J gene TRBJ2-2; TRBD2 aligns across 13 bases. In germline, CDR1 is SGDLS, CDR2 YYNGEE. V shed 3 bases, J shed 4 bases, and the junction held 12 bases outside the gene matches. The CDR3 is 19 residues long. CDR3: CASSGSWTSGGLSTGELFF. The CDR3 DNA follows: TGTGCCAGCAGCGGCTCGTGGACTAGCGGGGGCCTTAGCACCGGGGAGCTGTTTTTT.

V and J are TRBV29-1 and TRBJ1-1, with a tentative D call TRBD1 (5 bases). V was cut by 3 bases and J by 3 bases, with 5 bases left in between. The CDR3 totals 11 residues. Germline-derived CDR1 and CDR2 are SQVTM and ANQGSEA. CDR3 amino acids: CSVDRDTEAFF. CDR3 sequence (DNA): TGCAGCGTTGACAGGGACACTGAAGCTTTCTTT.

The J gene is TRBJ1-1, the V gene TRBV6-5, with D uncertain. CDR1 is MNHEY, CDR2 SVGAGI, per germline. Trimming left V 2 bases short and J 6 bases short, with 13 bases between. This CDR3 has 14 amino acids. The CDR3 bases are TGTGCCAGCAGTTACCTTATAAACAGCGCTGAAGCTTTCTTT. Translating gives CASSYLINSAEAFF.

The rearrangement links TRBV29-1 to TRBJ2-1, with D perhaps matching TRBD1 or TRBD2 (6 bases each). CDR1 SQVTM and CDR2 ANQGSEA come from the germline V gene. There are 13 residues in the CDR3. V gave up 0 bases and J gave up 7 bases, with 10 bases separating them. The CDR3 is CSVEEWRGNEQFF. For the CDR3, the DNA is TGCAGCGTTGAAGAGTGGAGGGGGAATGAGCAGTTCTTC.

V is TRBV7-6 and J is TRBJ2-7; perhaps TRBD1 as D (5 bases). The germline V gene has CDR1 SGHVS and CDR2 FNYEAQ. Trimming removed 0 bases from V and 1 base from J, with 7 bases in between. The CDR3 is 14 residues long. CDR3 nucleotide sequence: TGTGCCAGCAGCTTAGCCACAGGTTCCTACGAGCAGTACTTC. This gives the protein CASSLATGSYEQYF.

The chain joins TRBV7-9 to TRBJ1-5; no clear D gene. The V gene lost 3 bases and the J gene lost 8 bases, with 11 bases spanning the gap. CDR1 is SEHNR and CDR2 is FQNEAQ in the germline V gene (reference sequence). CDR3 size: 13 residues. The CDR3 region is CASSFYTGEPQHF. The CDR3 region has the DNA TGTGCCAGCAGCTTTTATACCGGTGAGCCCCAGCATTTT.

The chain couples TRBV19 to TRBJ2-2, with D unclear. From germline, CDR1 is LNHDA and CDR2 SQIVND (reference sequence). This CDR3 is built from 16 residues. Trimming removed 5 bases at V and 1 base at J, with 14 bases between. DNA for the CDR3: TGTGCCAGTAGTGCCGACGCCCAATTGAACACCGGGGAGCTGTTTTTT. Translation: CASSADAQLNTGELFF.

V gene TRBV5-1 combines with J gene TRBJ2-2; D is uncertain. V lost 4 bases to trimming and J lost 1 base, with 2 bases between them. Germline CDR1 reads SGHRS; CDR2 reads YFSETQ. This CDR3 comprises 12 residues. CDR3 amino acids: CASSGNTGELFF. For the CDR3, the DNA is TGCGCCAGCAGCGGGAACACCGGGGAGCTGTTTTTT.